This T cell receptor beta chain was profiled in a study of HIV-infected patients and healthy controls. The sample holds many counts of this clonotype. From the 5' RACE reads, TCRdb called clonotypes with MiXCR, one entry per CDR3 protein. The data hold about 63,000 distinct CDR3 sequences, with about 15% observed a single time. CDR3 length equals 15 residues. J was trimmed by 5 bases and V by 5 bases; bases with no gene match: 8. The specimen sequenced was CD4+ T cells from blood. V gene TRBV12-3 or TRBV12-4 combines with J gene TRBJ1-5; 8 bases match TRBD1. The TCR comes from a human donor in good health. CDR3 loop: CASSPNPGGHQPQHF. CDR3 coding DNA: TGTGCCAGCAGTCCTAACCCAGGGGGCCATCAGCCCCAGCATTTT.